This is a list of T cell receptor beta chains from one sample in a study of vaccination and CD4 T cells after COVID-19. What these receptors recognize is not known. TCRdb independently ran MiXCR on the PCR reads; one entry per CDR3 protein. The sample holds roughly 14,000 distinct CDR3 sequences, roughly three fifths seen once. The specimen sequenced was CD4+ T cells from blood, cultured in vitro. The receptors were gathered from a human donor who had recovered from COVID-19. Each CDR3 is given with its conserved first and last residue. The D gene is left open where the match is weak. The size entry is marked missing in some rows and otherwise reads once, few, many or a size class.

j_gene,v_gene,d_gene,abundance,CDR3nt,CDR3aa
TRBJ2-1,TRBV6-1,NA,NA,TGTGCCATCACTCGGAATTACAATGAGCAGTTCTTC,CAITRNYNEQFF
TRBJ1-2,TRBV20-1,NA,NA,TGCAGTGCTAGAGTCCCCCAGCGGGGGGCAGGCGGCTACACCTTC,CSARVPQRGAGGYTF
TRBJ2-7,TRBV6-1,NA,NA,TGTGCCAGCAGGGGGGCTCTCTCCTACGAGCAGTACTTC,CASRGALSYEQYF
TRBJ1-2,TRBV15,NA,once,TGTGCCACCAGCAGGGGGAGAGACTATGGCTACACCTTC,CATSRGRDYGYTF
TRBJ2-3,TRBV4-2,NA,NA,TGTGCCAGCAGCCAAGCTGAGCGGGGCACAGATACGCAGTATTTT,CASSQAERGTDTQYF
TRBJ2-7,TRBV27,NA,NA,TGTGCCAGCAGTCGGACACGGGGTTCCTACGAGCAGTACTTC,CASSRTRGSYEQYF
TRBJ1-3,TRBV3-1,NA,NA,TGTGCCAGCAGCCAGATGGGAAACACCATATATTTT,CASSQMGNTIYF
TRBJ1-2,TRBV3-1,NA,few,TGTGCCAGCAGCCAAGCTGGGGGGGTATACGCTAGTGGCTACACCTTC,CASSQAGGVYASGYTF
TRBJ2-1,TRBV11-3,NA,NA,TGTGCCAGCAGCTTAGATGGGGGGAGCTCCTACAATGAGCAGTTCTTC,CASSLDGGSSYNEQFF
TRBJ2-1,TRBV7-2,NA,NA,TGTGCCAGCAGCTTAGTTCTCGGTGAGCAGTTCTTC,CASSLVLGEQFF
TRBJ1-3,TRBV25-1,NA,few,TGTGCCAGCAGTGAACAGAGATTTTCAGGAAACACCATATATTTT,CASSEQRFSGNTIYF
TRBJ1-2,TRBV30,TRBD1,few,TGTGCCTGGAGTGTGACAGGGAACAACTATGGCTACACCTTC,CAWSVTGNNYGYTF
TRBJ1-5,TRBV19,TRBD1,NA,TGTGCCAGTAGTCGGACAGGGGGCCAAAATAGCAATCAGCCCCAGCATTTT,CASSRTGGQNSNQPQHF
TRBJ1-3,TRBV6-5,NA,few,TGTGCCAGCAGTTCCCAGAGCTCTGGAAACACCATATATTTT,CASSSQSSGNTIYF
TRBJ2-1,TRBV20-1,TRBD2,NA,TGCAGTGCCATCGGGCTAGCGGGATCTATATACAATGAGCAGTTCTTC,CSAIGLAGSIYNEQFF
TRBJ2-7,TRBV15,NA,NA,TGTGCCACCAGCAGAGAGTATGAATACGAGCAGTACTTC,CATSREYEYEQYF
TRBJ2-6,TRBV7-3,NA,NA,TGTGCCAGCAGCGAGGGTCGAAGGGCCAACGTCCTGACTTTC,CASSEGRRANVLTF
TRBJ1-1,TRBV19,NA,NA,TGTGCCAGTAGTATCCTTAACAGGGAAAACACTGAAGCTTTCTTT,CASSILNRENTEAFF
TRBJ1-1,TRBV12-3/TRBV12-4,NA,NA,TGTGCCAGCAGGGGGGGGTTACAATTCACTGAAGCTTTCTTT,CASRGGLQFTEAFF
TRBJ1-2,TRBV28,NA,NA,TGTGCCAGCAGTTTGGGGATAGGGGATGGCTACACCTTC,CASSLGIGDGYTF
TRBJ1-1,TRBV20-1,NA,NA,TGCAGTGCTAGAGCTCGGACACCCCCCATGGGCACTGAAGCTTTCTTT,CSARARTPPMGTEAFF
TRBJ2-1,TRBV9,NA,NA,TGTGCCAGCAGCGTACGACTAGATGCCAATGAGCAGTTCTTC,CASSVRLDANEQFF
TRBJ1-2,TRBV12-3/TRBV12-4,TRBD1,NA,TGTGCCAGCAGTTTAGGGATACAGGGGGCTCCTGGCTACACCTTC,CASSLGIQGAPGYTF
TRBJ2-3,TRBV19,TRBD2,NA,TGTGCCAGTAGTTTTCGCACTAGCGGGAGCGGGGATACGCAGTATTTT,CASSFRTSGSGDTQYF
TRBJ2-3,TRBV5-1,TRBD2,NA,TGCGCCAGCAGCCGGACTAGCGGATGGACAGATACGCAGTATTTT,CASSRTSGWTDTQYF
TRBJ1-2,TRBV12-3/TRBV12-4,TRBD1,few,TGTGCCAGCATCCGACAGGGGGAAGACTACACCTTC,CASIRQGEDYTF
TRBJ1-2,TRBV21-1,NA,NA,NA,CASTNQTSMYLCASSPDRGQGYTF
TRBJ1-2,TRBV2,NA,few,TGTGCCAGCGGGGGAGGGGAAGACTATGGCTACACCTTC,CASGGGEDYGYTF
TRBJ1-2,TRBV2,TRBD1,few,TGTGCCGGGACGACAGGGAACTATGGCTACACCTTC,CAGTTGNYGYTF
TRBJ2-5,TRBV14,NA,NA,TGTGCCAGCAGCCATAGGCGGACGGCACAAGAGACCCAGTACTTC,CASSHRRTAQETQYF
TRBJ1-3,TRBV6-1,TRBD1,few,TGTGCCAGCAGTGGCTACAGGGGCGTGGGGGACACCATATATTTT,CASSGYRGVGDTIYF